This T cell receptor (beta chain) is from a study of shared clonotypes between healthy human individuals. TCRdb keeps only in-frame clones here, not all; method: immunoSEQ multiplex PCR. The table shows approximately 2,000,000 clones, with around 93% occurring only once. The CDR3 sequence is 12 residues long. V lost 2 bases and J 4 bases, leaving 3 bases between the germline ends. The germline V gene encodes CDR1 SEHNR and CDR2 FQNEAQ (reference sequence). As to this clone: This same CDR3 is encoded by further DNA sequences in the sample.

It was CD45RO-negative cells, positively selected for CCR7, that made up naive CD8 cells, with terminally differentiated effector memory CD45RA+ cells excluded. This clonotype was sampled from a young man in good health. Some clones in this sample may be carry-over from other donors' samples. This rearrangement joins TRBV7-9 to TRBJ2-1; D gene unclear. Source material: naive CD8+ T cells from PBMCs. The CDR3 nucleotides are TGTGCCAGCAGCTTATCATACAATGAGCAGTTCTTC. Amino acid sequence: CASSLSYNEQFF. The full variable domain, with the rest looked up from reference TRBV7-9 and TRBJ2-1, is DTGVSQNPRHKITKRGQNVTFRCDPISEHNRLYWYRQTLGQGPEFLTYFQNEAQLEKSRLLSDRFSAERPKGSFSTLEIQRTEQGDSAMYLCASSLSYNEQFFGPGTRLTVL.